This is a list of T cell receptor beta chains from one sample in a study of shared clonotypes between healthy human individuals. Here immunoSEQ multiplex PCR was the method, and the copy in TCRdb shows in-frame clones only, minus some. The sample yields just over 2,000,000 clones, less than 95% seen once. The source material was naive CD8+ T cells sorted from blood. These receptors all stem from a man between 18 and 29 years old in good health. CDR3s include the opening cysteine and the closing phenylalanine or tryptophan. D genes are given only for firm matches.

J gene | CDR3 length | V gene | D gene | CDR3 protein | CDR3 DNA
TRBJ1-1 | 15 | TRBV19 | TRBD1 | CASSMGQAMNTEAFF | TGTGCCAGTAGTATGGGACAGGCCATGAACACTGAAGCTTTCTTT
TRBJ1-1 | 13 | TRBV7-9 | . | CASSSDLITEAFF | TGTGCCAGCAGCTCGGACCTTATCACTGAAGCTTTCTTT
TRBJ2-7 | 14 | TRBV10-3 | . | CAISESLEHYEQYF | TGTGCCATCAGTGAGTCTCTAGAACACTACGAGCAGTACTTC
TRBJ2-7 | 14 | TRBV5-8 | . | CASSLWEGAYEQYF | TGTGCCAGCAGCTTGTGGGAGGGGGCCTACGAGCAGTACTTC
TRBJ1-5 | 14 | TRBV21-1 | . | CASNPYRGTQPQHF | TGTGCCAGCAACCCATACAGGGGCACTCAGCCCCAGCATTTT
TRBJ1-2 | 15 | TRBV7-2 | TRBD1 | CASSLPLDRVGGYTF | TGTGCCAGCAGCTTACCCCTAGACAGGGTCGGTGGCTACACCTTC
TRBJ1-4 | 15 | TRBV9 | TRBD1 | CASSIAGTDNEKLFF | TGTGCCAGCAGCATCGCCGGGACAGATAATGAAAAACTGTTTTTT
TRBJ2-7 | 14 | TRBV28 | . | CASSLSGYTYEQYF | TGTGCCAGCAGTTTATCAGGGTACACCTACGAGCAGTACTTC
TRBJ1-1 | 14 | TRBV4-1 | . | CASSLVGHNTEAFF | TGCGCCAGCAGCCTTGTGGGACATAACACTGAAGCTTTCTTT
TRBJ1-6 | 14 | TRBV5-6 | . | CASSLEGLHSPLHF | TGTGCCAGCAGCTTGGAGGGACTGCATTCACCCCTCCACTTT
TRBJ2-7 | 15 | TRBV5-1 | . | CASSLTGPPLYEQYF | TGCGCCAGCAGCTTGACGGGCCCCCCCCTCTACGAGCAGTACTTC
TRBJ2-1 | 12 | TRBV11-2 | . | CASSLVWNEQFF | TGTGCCAGCAGCTTAGTTTGGAATGAGCAGTTCTTC
TRBJ1-3 | 20 | TRBV6-4 | . | CASSDEGWGGSDSSGNTIYF | TGTGCCAGCAGTGACGAAGGCTGGGGGGGCTCCGACTCCTCTGGAAACACCATATATTTT
TRBJ2-7 | 13 | TRBV6-6 | TRBD2 | CATGLAESYEQYF | TGTGCCACGGGACTAGCGGAAAGCTACGAGCAGTACTTC
TRBJ2-1 | 16 | TRBV6-5 | TRBD1 | CASSYSTGSFIHEQFF | TGTGCCAGCAGTTACTCGACAGGGAGTTTTATCCATGAGCAGTTCTTC
TRBJ1-1 | 16 | TRBV7-9 | TRBD1 | CASSLGQGALDTEAFF | TGTGCCAGCAGCTTAGGGCAGGGGGCTTTGGACACTGAAGCTTTCTTT